These 32 T cell receptor beta chains were sequenced from one sample in a study of blood T cell repertoires in COVID-19. The data were produced by immunoSEQ multiplex PCR, yet TCRdb's version contains in-frame clones alone and is incomplete. The sample comprises 100,000 to 150,000 clones, over 75% of which are singletons, and 3.6% rests with the top ten. The sequencing sample was made of peripheral blood. These receptors came from a woman aged 60-75 years with acute or convalescent COVID-19.

The chain uses TRBV6-5 and TRBJ2-7, with TRBD2 as a possible D gene (5 bases). Looked up from germline, CDR1 is MNHEY and CDR2 is SVGAGI. There are 13 residues in the CDR3. The V end was cut by 6 bases, the J end by 6 bases, with 15 bases between. For the CDR3, the DNA is TGTGCCAGCAGCCTCGGTCTAGCTTTCGAGCAGTACTTC. Its translation is CASSLGLAFEQYF.

This chain connects TRBV20-1 to TRBJ2-3, with 7 bases aligning to TRBD1. The CDR3 has 12 amino acids. Germline V lookup: CDR1 DFQATT, CDR2 SNEGSKA (reference sequence). Trimming removed 3 bases from V and 6 bases from J; junction bases left unmatched: 3. Here the CDR3 reads CSASPRGDTQYF. Here the CDR3 DNA reads TGCAGTGCTAGTCCCAGGGGGGATACGCAGTATTTT.

The chain employs TRBV19 and TRBJ2-2; D is ambiguous. This CDR3 has 15 amino acids. Germline values: CDR1 LNHDA, CDR2 SQIVND (reference sequence). V lost 3 bases and J 2 bases, leaving 10 bases between the germline ends. The CDR3 is CASSILTLNTGELFF. In DNA form, the CDR3 reads TGTGCCAGTAGTATCCTCACCCTAAACACCGGGGAGCTGTTTTTT.

This clone was seen a single time. This chain joins TRBV7-8 and TRBJ1-1, with 7 bases that match TRBD1. Germline assignment: CDR1 SGHVS and CDR2 FQNEAQ. The CDR3 contains 12 residues. Unmatched junction bases numbered 4, after V lost 4 bases and J lost 8 bases. This chain's CDR3 is CASSYGTAEAFF. CDR3 coding DNA: TGTGCCAGCAGCTATGGGACAGCCGAAGCTTTCTTT. The whole variable domain, remainder taken from reference TRBV7-8 and TRBJ1-1, is GAGVSQSPRYKVAKRGQDVALRCDPISGHVSLFWYQQALGQGPEFLTYFQNEAQLDKSGLPSDRFFAERPEGSVSTLKIQRTQQEDSAVYLCASSYGTAEAFFGQGTRLTVV.

V usage is TRBV4-2 and J usage is TRBJ2-5; 14 positions agree with TRBD2. Germline CDR1 LGHNA, CDR2 YNFKEQ. The V gene end was trimmed by 3 bases and the J gene end by 5 bases; junction bases not matched to a gene: 5. This CDR3 is built from 16 residues. The CDR3 here is CASSHGTSGRTETQYF. As DNA, the CDR3 is TGTGCCAGCAGCCATGGGACTAGCGGGAGAACGGAGACCCAGTACTTC.

The CDR3 region is CATKETQYF. In DNA form, the CDR3 reads TGCGCCACCAAAGAGACCCAGTACTTC. The chain employs TRBV23-1 and TRBJ2-5; D gene ambiguous. TRBV23-1 is placed among ORFs of uncertain function. V lost 10 bases, J lost 3 bases, and 3 bases lay in between. The CDR3 contains 9 residues.

V usage is TRBV9 and J usage is TRBJ2-5; 7 bases agree with TRBD2. The trim removed 0 bases at V and 1 base at J, leaving 3 bases unmatched. The CDR3 is made up of 15 amino acids. Germline CDR1 and CDR2: SGDLS and YYNGEE. CDR3 amino acids: CASSVGAGVQETQYF. The CDR3 DNA reads as TGTGCCAGCAGCGTAGGGGCGGGAGTCCAAGAGACCCAGTACTTC.

The V and J genes are TRBV5-1 and TRBJ2-7; 7 nucleotides agree with TRBD1. The CDR3 spans 12 residues. Trimming removed 7 bases from V and 3 bases from J; junction bases left unmatched: 4. Germline CDR1 SGHRS, CDR2 YFSETQ. The CDR3 is CASRDSNYEQYF. CDR3 coding DNA: TGCGCCAGCCGGGACAGCAACTACGAGCAGTACTTC. Using reference TRBV5-1 and TRBJ2-7 for the parts outside the CDR3, the full variable domain is KAGVTQTPRYLIKTRGQQVTLSCSPISGHRSVSWYQQTPGQGLQFLFEYFSETQRNKGNFPGRFSGRQFSNSRSEMNVSTLELGDSALYLCASRDSNYEQYFGPGTRLTVT.

V and J are TRBV5-1 and TRBJ1-1, with TRBD1 matching 7 bases. The germline CDR1 and CDR2 sequences are SGHRS and YFSETQ. The CDR3 has 15 residues. The V gene end was trimmed by 5 bases and the J gene end by 5 bases; junction bases not matched to a gene: 12. The CDR3 DNA reads as TGCGCCAGCAGACAAATTGAGGGGGCTGGAACTGAAGCTTTCTTT. Protein product: CASRQIEGAGTEAFF.

Only one count was recorded for this clone. V usage is TRBV2 and J usage is TRBJ2-3; no clear D. The V end was cut by 7 bases, the J end by 0 bases, with 11 bases between. CDR1 and CDR2 (germline): SNHLY, FYNNEI. This CDR3 is 14 amino acids long. This CDR3 reads CASIEELSTDTQYF. The CDR3 bases are TGTGCCAGCATTGAGGAGCTGAGCACAGATACGCAGTATTTT.

The gene calls are TRBV29-1 and TRBJ1-2, with a weak D call TRBD1 (6 bases). Germline lookup yields CDR1 SQVTM and CDR2 ANQGSEA. V dropped 7 bases and J dropped 6 bases, with 15 bases sitting between them. This CDR3 is built from 12 residues. DNA for the CDR3: TGCAGCGATCAAACAGGGACGGATGGCTACACCTTC. Translated, it gives CSDQTGTDGYTF.

The chain couples TRBV3-1 (or the pseudogene TRBV3-2) to TRBJ1-2; D is unresolved. Trimming removed 4 bases from V and 5 bases from J, with 5 bases in between. CDR3 size: 11 residues. Germline lookup yields CDR1 LGHDT and CDR2 YNNKEL (reference sequence). As DNA, the CDR3 is TGTGCCAGCAGCCTACTATATGGCTACACCTTC. As protein: CASSLLYGYTF.

This chain uses TRBV18 with TRBJ2-7, with D uncertain. This CDR3 is built from 14 residues. Per germline, CDR1 KGHSH and CDR2 LQKENI. Trimming left V 3 bases short and J 7 bases short, with 16 bases between. CDR3 coding DNA: TGTGCCAGCTCACCGAGGCATTTTCTACGAGAGCAGTACTTC. Protein: CASSPRHFLREQYF.

The rearrangement joins TRBV2 to TRBJ1-2, with TRBD1 matching 7 bases. CDR3 size: 12 residues. The germline V gene encodes CDR1 SNHLY and CDR2 FYNNEI. V shed 5 bases and J 8 bases; nucleotides not matched to a gene: 5. CDR3 DNA sequence: TGTGCCAGCAGTAGGGGGCTGGGCGGCTACACCTTC. Translated, it gives CASSRGLGGYTF.

V gene TRBV28 combines with J gene TRBJ1-2, with D possibly matching TRBD1 (6 bases). In germline, CDR1 is MDHEN, CDR2 SYDVKM. The CDR3 loop spans 14 amino acids. Between the trimmed V and J ends, which lost 5 bases and 8 bases, there was a span of 18 bases. DNA for the CDR3: TGTGCCAGCAGTCCCCCAGGGGATTCATGGGGCTACACCTTC. It specifies CASSPPGDSWGYTF.

The gene calls are TRBV9 and TRBJ2-7; 8 nucleotides line up with TRBD2. Trimming at V came to 3 bases and at J to 5 bases, leaving 7 bases not matched to a gene. This CDR3 has 14 residues. Per the germline V gene, CDR1 is SGDLS and CDR2 is YYNGEE. The CDR3: CASSAAGGPHEQYF. Here the CDR3 DNA reads TGTGCCAGCAGCGCCGCGGGGGGTCCTCACGAGCAGTACTTC. The full variable domain, completed using reference TRBV9 and TRBJ2-7, is DSGVTQTPKHLITATGQRVTLRCSPRSGDLSVYWYQQSLDQGLQFLIQYYNGEERAKGNILERFSAQQFPDLHSELNLSSLELGDSALYFCASSAAGGPHEQYFGPGTRLTVT.

The chain employs TRBV20-1 and TRBJ1-1, with D tentatively TRBD1 (5 bases). Germline V gene lookup returns CDR1 DFQATT and CDR2 SNEGSKA (reference sequence). V was clipped by 6 bases and J by 4 bases, with 9 bases between them. The CDR3 extends over 11 amino acids. The CDR3 loop reads CSAGRGTEAFF. DNA for the CDR3: TGCAGTGCGGGTAGGGGCACTGAAGCTTTCTTT.

This clone was seen more than once but under ten times. This chain uses TRBV25-1 with TRBJ1-6; 8 positions agree with TRBD1. Germline V gene sequence: CDR1 MGHDK, CDR2 SYGVNS. V lost 7 bases, J lost 8 bases, and 4 bases stayed unmatched. The CDR3 runs 13 residues. CDR3 coding DNA: TGTGCCAGCAAAAACAGGGGGGATTCACCCCTCCACTTT. This translates into CASKNRGDSPLHF. Filled out from reference TRBV25-1 and TRBJ1-6, the complete variable domain reads EADIYQTPRYLVIGTGKKITLECSQTMGHDKMYWYQQDPGMELHLIHYSYGVNSTEKGDLSSESTVSRIRTEHFPLTLESARPSHTSQYLCASKNRGDSPLHFGNGTRLTVT.

The chain employs TRBV21-1 and TRBJ2-3; the listed D gene, TRBD2, was not tested against the DNA. TRBV21-1 is termed a pseudogene. The CDR3 covers 17 residues. The CDR3 is CASRGQREGWISDTQYF. DNA for the CDR3: TGTGCCAGCAGAGGCCAGCGGGAGGGCTGGATTTCAGATACGCAGTATTTT.

V usage is TRBV3-1 (or the pseudogene TRBV3-2) and J usage is TRBJ2-1, with D maybe TRBD2 (6 bases). The CDR3 contains 16 residues. V was trimmed by 5 bases and J by 5 bases, leaving 19 bases between them. Germline CDR1 is LGHDT and CDR2 is YNNKEL (reference sequence). CDR3 DNA: TGTGCCAGCAGCTATCCTCCCGGGACTGGTAACAATGAGCAGTTCTTC. Protein product: CASSYPPGTGNNEQFF.

V gene TRBV5-1 combines with J gene TRBJ1-3; unclear D gene. This CDR3 region has 14 residues. The V gene lost 4 bases and the J gene lost 2 bases, with 10 bases spanning the gap. The V gene's germline CDR1 is SGHRS and CDR2 YFSETQ. The chain's CDR3 is CASSMGTTGNTIYF. CDR3 nucleotides: TGCGCCAGCAGCATGGGCACAACTGGAAACACCATATATTTT.

This chain joins TRBV29-1 and TRBJ2-3; perhaps TRBD2 as D (6 bases). CDR3 length: 13 amino acids. The V end was cut by 4 bases, the J end by 1 base, with 9 bases between. Germline lookup yields CDR1 SQVTM and CDR2 ANQGSEA. In DNA form, the CDR3 reads TGCAGCGTTGTTTTAGCGGGCACAGATACGCAGTATTTT. Translated, it gives CSVVLAGTDTQYF.

V gene TRBV7-9 combines with J gene TRBJ1-1; 9 bases match TRBD1. V lost 3 bases and J lost 1; bases outside the gene matches: 6. This CDR3 comprises 16 residues. Germline V gene sequence: CDR1 SEHNR, CDR2 FQNEAQ (reference sequence). CDR3 loop: CASSLRTGAANTEAFF. CDR3 nucleotide sequence: TGTGCCAGCAGCTTGCGGACAGGGGCCGCGAACACTGAAGCTTTCTTT.

The chain combines TRBV19 with TRBJ2-3, with D perhaps TRBD1 (5 bases). V dropped 1 base and J dropped 3 bases, with 8 bases sitting between them. The CDR3 covers 14 residues. Germline V lookup: CDR1 LNHDA, CDR2 SQIVND (reference sequence). The CDR3 DNA is TGTGCCAGTAGTATAGGCAGGGCGACAGATACGCAGTATTTT. As protein: CASSIGRATDTQYF. Full variable domain (rest looked up from reference TRBV19 and TRBJ2-3): DGGITQSPKYLFRKEGQNVTLSCEQNLNHDAMYWYRQDPGQGLRLIYYSQIVNDFQKGDIAEGYSVSREKKESFPLTVTSAQKNPTAFYLCASSIGRATDTQYFGPGTRLTVL.

This chain links TRBV7-9 with TRBJ2-1; 7 bases line up with TRBD2. The CDR3 covers 15 residues. V lost 0 bases to trimming and J lost 4 bases; unmatched junction nucleotides: 3. Per the germline V gene, CDR1 is SEHNR and CDR2 is FQNEAQ (reference sequence). Written as DNA, the CDR3 is TGTGCCAGCAGCTTAGCGGGAGGGATGTACAATGAGCAGTTCTTC. This encodes CASSLAGGMYNEQFF. Based on the CDR3 plus reference TRBV7-9 and TRBJ2-1, the full variable domain is DTGVSQNPRHKITKRGQNVTFRCDPISEHNRLYWYRQTLGQGPEFLTYFQNEAQLEKSRLLSDRFSAERPKGSFSTLEIQRTEQGDSAMYLCASSLAGGMYNEQFFGPGTRLTVL.

The CDR3 reads CASSRNSGTEAFF. CDR3 DNA sequence: TGTGCCAGCAGCCGCAACAGCGGTACTGAAGCTTTCTTT. The chain recombines TRBV3-1 (or the pseudogene TRBV3-2) with TRBJ1-1; D is undetermined. The CDR3 is 13 amino acids. V lost 4 bases to trimming and J lost 5 bases, with 11 bases between them. Germline-derived CDR1 and CDR2 are LGHDT and YNNKEL (reference sequence).

DNA for the CDR3: TGTGCCAGCACCCCGCGAGACCGGGACATCTACGAGCAGTACGTC. The encoded protein is CASTPRDRDIYEQYV. The chain links TRBV28 to TRBJ2-7, with D maybe TRBD1 (6 bases). V lost 7 bases and J lost 3, with 19 bases in between. The CDR3 extends over 15 amino acids. Germline loops: CDR1 MDHEN, CDR2 SYDVKM.

The rearrangement joins TRBV4-1 to TRBJ1-2; D gene uncertain. CDR3 length: 13 residues. Germline values: CDR1 MGHRA, CDR2 YSYEKL. V was trimmed by 1 base and J by 2 bases, leaving 5 bases between them. The CDR3 sequence is CASSQGGNYGYTF. DNA of the CDR3: TGCGCCAGCAGCCAAGGCGGGAACTATGGCTACACCTTC.

Here the CDR3 reads CATSAQTGNSYNEQFF. Here the CDR3 DNA reads TGTGCCACCAGCGCGCAGACAGGAAACTCCTACAATGAGCAGTTCTTC. This sequence joins TRBV15 and TRBJ2-1, with D possibly matching TRBD1 (6 bases). Germline lookup yields CDR1 LNHNV and CDR2 YYDKDF (reference sequence). The CDR3 is made up of 16 amino acids. The germline V and J ends were trimmed by 5 bases and 0 bases, with 14 bases remaining between them.

This rearrangement joins TRBV28 to TRBJ1-1; TRBD1 matches at 11 bases. Germline lookup yields CDR1 MDHEN and CDR2 SYDVKM. V lost 7 bases to trimming and J lost 5 bases; unmatched junction nucleotides: 15. There are 17 residues in the CDR3. CDR3 nucleotides: TGTGCCAGCAACTCTCCTAAATCCGGGACAGGGGGGACTGAAGCTTTCTTT. Translated, it gives CASNSPKSGTGGTEAFF.

The gene calls are TRBV28 and TRBJ1-5, with D unclear. Trimming stripped 6 bases from V and 2 bases from J, with 11 bases between. CDR1 and CDR2 from the germline V gene are MDHEN and SYDVKM. CDR3 length equals 14 residues. The CDR3: CASRPSAGNQPQHF. The CDR3 region has the DNA TGTGCCAGCAGGCCGAGCGCAGGCAATCAGCCCCAGCATTTT.

This clone was seen only a few times. V usage is TRBV28 and J usage is TRBJ1-5; 8 bases are a match to TRBD1. Germline CDR1 and CDR2: MDHEN and SYDVKM. The CDR3 runs 14 residues. V was pared by 8 bases and J by 5 bases, with 8 bases of the junction left unmatched. For the CDR3, the DNA is TGTGCCAGCTCAACCCCAGGGGGCGATCAGCCCCAGCATTTT. Translation gives CASSTPGGDQPQHF.